Below are 10 T cell receptor beta chains sequenced from a single sample in a study of beta chain features in type 1 diabetes. Expressed TCRB transcripts were sequenced, since all the RNA that had been isolated was reverse transcribed. Repertoires were generated with immunoSEQ multiplex PCR, while TCRdb's copy carries only in-frame clones and drops some. The data contain nearly 250,000 clones, less than 15% of them singletons. Sequencing was carried out using naive CD4+ T cells from blood. These receptors came from a woman aged 40 to 55 in good health.

The chain combines TRBV13 with TRBJ2-1; 9 positions match TRBD2. Germline values: CDR1 PRHDT, CDR2 FYEKMQ (reference sequence). This CDR3 has 15 residues. V was clipped by 5 bases and J by 3 bases; unmatched bases: 5. CDR3: CASSRRGGLYNEQFF. In DNA, the CDR3 is TGTGCCAGCAGCAGGCGGGGGGGACTCTACAATGAGCAGTTCTTC.

This clone was detected only a few times. This sequence joins TRBV7-6 and TRBJ2-3; 9 nucleotides match TRBD2. V was pared by 3 bases and J by 2 bases, with 6 bases of the junction left unmatched. CDR3 size: 16 residues. Germline loops: CDR1 SGHVS, CDR2 FNYEAQ. The CDR3 region is CASSFEAGGHTDTQYF. In DNA form, the CDR3 reads TGTGCCAGCAGCTTCGAAGCGGGGGGCCACACAGATACGCAGTATTTT.

This clone turned up a few times. The chain employs TRBV9 and TRBJ2-2, with TRBD2 matching 7 bases. This CDR3 has 16 amino acids. The germline V gene encodes CDR1 SGDLS and CDR2 YYNGEE. V trimming: 0 bases; J trimming: 3 bases; junction bases outside the gene matches: 5. CDR3 in amino acids: CASSVGAGSYTGELFF. CDR3 nucleotide sequence: TGTGCCAGCAGCGTAGGAGCGGGGTCCTACACCGGGGAGCTGTTTTTT. Together with reference TRBV9 and TRBJ2-2, the CDR3 gives the full variable domain: DSGVTQTPKHLITATGQRVTLRCSPRSGDLSVYWYQQSLDQGLQFLIQYYNGEERAKGNILERFSAQQFPDLHSELNLSSLELGDSALYFCASSVGAGSYTGELFFGEGSRLTVL.

This chain links TRBV9 with TRBJ1-4, with unresolved D. Trimming took off 3 bases at V and 0 bases at J, with 12 bases between the two ends. The V gene's germline CDR1 is SGDLS and CDR2 YYNGEE. This CDR3 comprises 16 residues. DNA for the CDR3: TGTGCCAGCAGCGCCGGTCGGCGGGCAACTAATGAAAAACTGTTTTTT. Its protein is CASSAGRRATNEKLFF.

The rearrangement joins TRBV12-5 to TRBJ1-1, with 8 nucleotides matching TRBD1. The CDR3 contains 14 residues. The V gene end was trimmed by 7 bases and the J gene end by 5 bases; junction bases not matched to a gene: 9. Germline V CDR1 and CDR2: LGHNT, FRNRAP. The CDR3, as DNA: TGTGCTAGTGAGGGCTCAGGGGGCCGTACTGAAGCTTTCTTT. It yields the protein CASEGSGGRTEAFF.

In this sample, this clone turned up a few times. The chain carries TRBV5-6 and TRBJ2-3; 7 bases match TRBD1. CDR3 length: 15 amino acids. Germline V gene lookup returns CDR1 SGHDT and CDR2 YYEEEE. V lost 4 bases, J lost 1 base, and 6 bases stayed unmatched. CDR3 in DNA: TGTGCCAGCAGCAGGGACAGAGGGGGCACAGATACGCAGTATTTT. Translation gives CASSRDRGGTDTQYF.

This clone was counted many times. The rearrangement joins TRBV18 to TRBJ1-1; D is undetermined. V dropped 3 bases and J dropped 0 bases, with 5 bases sitting between them. The CDR3 has 13 residues. The germline CDR1 and CDR2 sequences are KGHSH and LQKENI. The CDR3 here is CASSPQVNTEAFF. The CDR3 coding sequence is TGTGCCAGCTCACCGCAGGTGAACACTGAAGCTTTCTTT.

This sequence joins TRBV28 and TRBJ1-1; no reliable D call. Trimming shortened V by 10 bases and J by 1 base, and 13 bases separated the two germline ends. The length of the CDR3 is 13 residues. Looked up from germline, CDR1 is MDHEN and CDR2 is SYDVKM. CDR3 residues: CATWGGRNTEAFF. The DNA of the CDR3 is TGTGCCACCTGGGGAGGTAGGAACACTGAAGCTTTCTTT.

This clone was seen repeatedly, ten times or more. V usage is TRBV20-1 and J usage is TRBJ2-7; D gene unclear. CDR1 and CDR2 (germline): DFQATT, SNEGSKA (reference sequence). V lost 3 bases, J lost 6 bases, and 9 bases lay in between. The CDR3 spans 11 residues. CDR3 region: CSARWYGEQYF. The CDR3 DNA is TGCAGTGCTAGGTGGTACGGCGAGCAGTACTTC.

A few counts support this clone. The chain links TRBV5-4 to TRBJ2-3; no firm D call. This CDR3 spans 16 amino acids. Germline V gene sequence: CDR1 SGHNT, CDR2 YYREEE (reference sequence). Trimming pared 2 bases from V and 8 bases from J, leaving 21 bases between. The CDR3 nucleotides read TGTGCCAGCAGCTTCTCATTTACGATTGGTGAGAGTACGCAGTATTTT. It encodes CASSFSFTIGESTQYF. Filled out from reference TRBV5-4 and TRBJ2-3, the complete variable domain reads ETGVTQSPTHLIKTRGQQVTLRCSSQSGHNTVSWYQQALGQGPQFIFQYYREEENGRGNFPPRFSGLQFPNYSSELNVNALELDDSALYLCASSFSFTIGESTQYFGPGTRLTVL.